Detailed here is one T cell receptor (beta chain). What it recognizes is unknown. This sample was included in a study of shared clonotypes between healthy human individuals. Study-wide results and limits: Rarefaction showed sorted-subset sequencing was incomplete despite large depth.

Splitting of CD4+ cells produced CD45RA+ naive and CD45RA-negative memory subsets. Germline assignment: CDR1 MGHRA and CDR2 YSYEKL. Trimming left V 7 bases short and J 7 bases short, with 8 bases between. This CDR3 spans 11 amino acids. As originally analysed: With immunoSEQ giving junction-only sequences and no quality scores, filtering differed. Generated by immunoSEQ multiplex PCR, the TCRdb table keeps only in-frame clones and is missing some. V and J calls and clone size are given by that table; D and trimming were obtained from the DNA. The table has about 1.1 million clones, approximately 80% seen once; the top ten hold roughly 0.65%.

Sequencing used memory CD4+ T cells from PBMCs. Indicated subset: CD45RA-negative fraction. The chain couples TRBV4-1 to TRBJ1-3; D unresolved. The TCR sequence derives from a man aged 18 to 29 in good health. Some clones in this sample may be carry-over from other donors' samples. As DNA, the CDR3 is TGCGCCAGCATTCCGCCCAACACCATATATTTT. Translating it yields CASIPPNTIYF.